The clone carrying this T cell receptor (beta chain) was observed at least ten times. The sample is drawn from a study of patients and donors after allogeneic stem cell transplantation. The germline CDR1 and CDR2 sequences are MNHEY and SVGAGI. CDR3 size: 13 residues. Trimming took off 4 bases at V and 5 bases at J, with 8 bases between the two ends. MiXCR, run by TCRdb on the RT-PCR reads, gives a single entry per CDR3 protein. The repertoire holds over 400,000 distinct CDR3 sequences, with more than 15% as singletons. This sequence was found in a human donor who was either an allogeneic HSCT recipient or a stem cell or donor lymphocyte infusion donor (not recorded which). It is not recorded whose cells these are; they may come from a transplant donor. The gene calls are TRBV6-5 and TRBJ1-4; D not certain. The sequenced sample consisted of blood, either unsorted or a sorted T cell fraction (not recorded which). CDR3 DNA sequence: TGTGCCAGCAGTTTTAGTGGGAATGAAAAACTGTTTTTT. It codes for CASSFSGNEKLFF.